Sequencing of this T cell receptor beta chain was carried out in a study of blood T cells in healthy people across ages. A sample-barcoded 5' primer and a J-beta primer mix were used in a second PCR of roughly 6 to 11 cycles. One entry per CDR3 protein, called by TCRdb with MiXCR from the 5' RACE reads. The sample holds 780,000 or so distinct CDR3 sequences, just under 25% seen once. The study, taken as a whole, reports: Naive CD4+ cells and diversity were both higher in long-lived donors than in aged donors.

This clonotype was counted a few times. Antigen: not known. This sample was also put to use in a study of T cells of mothers and their children. That investigation notes: Barcodes and 2-4 random nucleotides were added by M1S in the second PCR.

The origin of this receptor is a boy aged 5-17 years in good health. Material for sequencing was blood.

The CDR3 here is CASSQFSGTLTYNEQFF. Written as DNA, the CDR3 is TGTGCCAGCAGCCAATTCAGCGGGACCCTAACCTACAATGAGCAGTTCTTC. The rearrangement joins TRBV3-1 to TRBJ2-5; 7 bases fit TRBD2. Gene TRBJ2-1 matches the end of the DNA better, so the J call may be wrong. The germline V gene encodes CDR1 LGHDT and CDR2 YNNKEL (reference sequence). The CDR3 spans 17 residues.